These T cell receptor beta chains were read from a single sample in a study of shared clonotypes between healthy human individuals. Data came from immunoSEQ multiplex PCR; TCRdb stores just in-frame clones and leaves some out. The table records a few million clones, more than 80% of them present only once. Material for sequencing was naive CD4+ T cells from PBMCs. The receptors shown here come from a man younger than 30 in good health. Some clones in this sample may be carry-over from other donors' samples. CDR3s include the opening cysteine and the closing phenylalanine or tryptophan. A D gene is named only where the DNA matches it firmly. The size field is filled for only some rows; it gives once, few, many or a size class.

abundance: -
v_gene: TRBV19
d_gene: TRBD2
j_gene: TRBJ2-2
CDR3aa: CASSTGTGLAGSTGELFF
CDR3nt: TGTGCCAGTAGTACCGGTACGGGACTAGCGGGGTCGACCGGGGAGCTGTTTTTT

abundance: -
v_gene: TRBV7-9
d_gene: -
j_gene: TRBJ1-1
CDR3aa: CASSLDFIMNTEAFF
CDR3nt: TGTGCCAGCAGCTTAGACTTTATAATGAACACTGAAGCTTTCTTT

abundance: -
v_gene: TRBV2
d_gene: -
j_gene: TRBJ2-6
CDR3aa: CASSASGANVLTF
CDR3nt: TGTGCCAGCAGTGCATCTGGGGCCAACGTCCTGACTTTC

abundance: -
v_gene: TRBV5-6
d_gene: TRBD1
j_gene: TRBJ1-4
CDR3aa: CASSLEGQAVEKLFF
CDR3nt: TGTGCCAGCAGCTTGGAGGGACAGGCGGTCGAAAAACTGTTTTTT

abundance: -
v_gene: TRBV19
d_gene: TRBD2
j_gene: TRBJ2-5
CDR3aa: CASSPGLAREETQYF
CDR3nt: TGTGCCAGTAGTCCCGGACTAGCGAGGGAAGAGACCCAGTACTTC

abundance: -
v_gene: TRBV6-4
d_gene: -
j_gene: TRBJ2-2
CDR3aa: CASSVGTGTVNTGELFF
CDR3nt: TGTGCCAGCAGCGTAGGGACCGGGACGGTGAACACCGGGGAGCTGTTTTTT

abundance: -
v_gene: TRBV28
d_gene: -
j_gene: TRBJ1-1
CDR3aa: CASSRGYRLEAFF
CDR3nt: TGTGCCAGCAGTCGAGGTTACCGGCTCGAAGCTTTCTTT

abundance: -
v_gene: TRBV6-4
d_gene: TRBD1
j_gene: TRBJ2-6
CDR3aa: CASRNPQGESPSGANVLTF
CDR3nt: TGTGCCAGCAGAAACCCTCAGGGGGAGTCCCCGTCTGGGGCCAACGTCCTGACTTTC

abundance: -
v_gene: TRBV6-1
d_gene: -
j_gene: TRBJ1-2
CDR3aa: CASSPLGGYTF
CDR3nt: TGTGCCAGCAGCCCACTTGGAGGCTACACCTTC

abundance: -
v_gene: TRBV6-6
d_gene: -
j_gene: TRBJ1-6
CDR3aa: CASRYGRDSPLHF
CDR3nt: TGTGCCAGCAGGTACGGAAGAGATTCACCCCTCCACTTT

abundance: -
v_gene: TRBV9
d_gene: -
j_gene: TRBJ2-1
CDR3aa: CASSVAPVSDNEQFF
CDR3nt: TGTGCCAGCAGCGTAGCGCCGGTATCGGACAATGAGCAGTTCTTC

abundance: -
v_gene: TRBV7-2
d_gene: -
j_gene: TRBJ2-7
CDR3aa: CASSQAQHYEQYF
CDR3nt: TGTGCCAGCAGCCAAGCTCAGCACTACGAGCAGTACTTC

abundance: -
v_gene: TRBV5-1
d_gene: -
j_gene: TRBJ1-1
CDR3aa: CASSPGEGNTEAFF
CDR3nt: TGCGCCAGCAGCCCCGGGGAGGGGAACACTGAAGCTTTCTTT

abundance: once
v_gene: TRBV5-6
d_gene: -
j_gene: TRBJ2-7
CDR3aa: CASSLSGLSSYEQYF
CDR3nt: TGTGCCAGCAGCTTAAGCGGGCTTAGCTCCTACGAGCAGTACTTC